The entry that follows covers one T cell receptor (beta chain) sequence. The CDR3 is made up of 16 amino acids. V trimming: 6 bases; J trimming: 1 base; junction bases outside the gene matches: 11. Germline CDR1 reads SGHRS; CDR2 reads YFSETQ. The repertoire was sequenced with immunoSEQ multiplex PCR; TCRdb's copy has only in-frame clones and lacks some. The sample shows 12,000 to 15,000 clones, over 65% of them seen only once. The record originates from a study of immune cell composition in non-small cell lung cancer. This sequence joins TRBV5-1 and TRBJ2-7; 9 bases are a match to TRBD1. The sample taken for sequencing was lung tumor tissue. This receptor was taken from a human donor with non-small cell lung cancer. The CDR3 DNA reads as TGCGCCAGCACGGACAGGGGCTACGGGACTTCCTACGAGCAGTACTTC. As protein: CASTDRGYGTSYEQYF. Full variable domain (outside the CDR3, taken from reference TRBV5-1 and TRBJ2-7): KAGVTQTPRYLIKTRGQQVTLSCSPISGHRSVSWYQQTPGQGLQFLFEYFSETQRNKGNFPGRFSGRQFSNSRSEMNVSTLELGDSALYLCASTDRGYGTSYEQYFGPGTRLTVT.